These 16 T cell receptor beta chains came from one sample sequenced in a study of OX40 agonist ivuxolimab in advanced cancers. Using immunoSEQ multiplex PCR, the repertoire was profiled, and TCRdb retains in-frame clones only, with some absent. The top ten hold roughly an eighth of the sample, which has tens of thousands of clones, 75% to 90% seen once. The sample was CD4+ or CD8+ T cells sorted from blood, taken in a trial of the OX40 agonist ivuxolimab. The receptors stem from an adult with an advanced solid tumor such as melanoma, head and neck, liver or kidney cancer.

The CDR3 sequence is CASSFASYEQYF. CDR3 sequence (DNA): TGTGCCAGCAGCTTCGCCTCCTACGAGCAGTACTTC. The rearrangement joins TRBV5-6 to TRBJ2-7; D gene unclear. Germline V gene sequence: CDR1 SGHDT, CDR2 YYEEEE. The CDR3 is 12 amino acids. Trimming stripped 2 bases from V and 0 bases from J, with 3 bases between.

The CDR3 nucleotides are TGTGCCTGGGTGACTAGCGGGAGTAGGTACACCGGGGAGCTGTTTTTT. This translates into CAWVTSGSRYTGELFF. The chain combines TRBV30 with TRBJ2-2; TRBD2 matches 12 bases. The CDR3 runs to 16 residues. In germline, CDR1 is GTSNPN, CDR2 SVGIG (reference sequence). The junction had 7 bases not matched to a gene; V was cut back by 5 bases and J by 3 bases.

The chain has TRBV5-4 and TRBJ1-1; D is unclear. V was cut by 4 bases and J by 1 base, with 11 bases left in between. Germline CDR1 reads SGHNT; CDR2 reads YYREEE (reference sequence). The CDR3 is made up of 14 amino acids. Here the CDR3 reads CASSMPASNTEAFF. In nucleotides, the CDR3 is TGTGCCAGCAGCATGCCGGCCTCGAACACTGAAGCTTTCTTT.

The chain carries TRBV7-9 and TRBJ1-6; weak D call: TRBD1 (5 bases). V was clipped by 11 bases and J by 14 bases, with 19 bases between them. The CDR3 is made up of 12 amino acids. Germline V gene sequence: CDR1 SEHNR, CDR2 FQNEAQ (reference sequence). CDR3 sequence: CALGKGSTTLHF. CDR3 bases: TGTGCCTTGGGGAAGGGGAGCACGACCCTCCACTTT. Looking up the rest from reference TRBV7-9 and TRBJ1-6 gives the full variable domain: DTGVSQNPRHKITKRGQNVTFRCDPISEHNRLYWYRQTLGQGPEFLTYFQNEAQLEKSRLLSDRFSAERPKGSFSTLEIQRTEQGDSAMYLCALGKGSTTLHFGNGTRLTVT.

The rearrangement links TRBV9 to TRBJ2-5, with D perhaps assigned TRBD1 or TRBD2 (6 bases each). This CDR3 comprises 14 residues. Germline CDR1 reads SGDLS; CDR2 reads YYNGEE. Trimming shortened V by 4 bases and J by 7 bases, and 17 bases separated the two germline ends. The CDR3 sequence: CASSLGGTTGTQYF. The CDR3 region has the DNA TGTGCCAGCAGCCTCGGAGGGACAACGGGGACCCAGTACTTC.

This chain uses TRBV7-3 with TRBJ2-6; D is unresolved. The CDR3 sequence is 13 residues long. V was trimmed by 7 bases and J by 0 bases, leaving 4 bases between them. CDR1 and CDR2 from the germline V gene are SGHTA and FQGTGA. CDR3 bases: TGTGCCAGCAAAAACTCTGGGGCCAACGTCCTGACTTTC. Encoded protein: CASKNSGANVLTF.

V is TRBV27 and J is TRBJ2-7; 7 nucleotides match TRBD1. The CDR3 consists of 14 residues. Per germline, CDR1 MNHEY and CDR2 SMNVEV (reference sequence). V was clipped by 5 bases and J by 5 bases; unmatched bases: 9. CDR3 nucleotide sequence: TGTGCCAGCAGTCGGAACAGGGGATCCCACGAGCAGTACTTC. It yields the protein CASSRNRGSHEQYF.

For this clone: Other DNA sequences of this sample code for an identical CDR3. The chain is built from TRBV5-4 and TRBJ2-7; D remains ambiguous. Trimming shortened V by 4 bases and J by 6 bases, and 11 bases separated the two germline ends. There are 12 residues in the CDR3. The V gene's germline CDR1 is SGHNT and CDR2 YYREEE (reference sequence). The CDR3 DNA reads TGTGCCAGCAGCCGCGTGGGGTCCGAGCAGTACTTC. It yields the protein CASSRVGSEQYF.

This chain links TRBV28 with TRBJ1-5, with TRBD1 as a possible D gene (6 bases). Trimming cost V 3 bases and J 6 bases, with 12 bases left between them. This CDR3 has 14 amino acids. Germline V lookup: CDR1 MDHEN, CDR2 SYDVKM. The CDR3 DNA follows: TGTGCCAGCAGTTTGCGGGGGGCGCGTCAGCCCCAGCATTTT. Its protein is CASSLRGARQPQHF.

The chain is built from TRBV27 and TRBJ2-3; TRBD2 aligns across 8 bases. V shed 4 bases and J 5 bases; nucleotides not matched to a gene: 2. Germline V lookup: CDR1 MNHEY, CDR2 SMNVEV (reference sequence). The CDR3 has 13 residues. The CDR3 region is CASSSGTRDTQYF. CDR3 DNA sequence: TGTGCCAGCAGTTCCGGGACTAGAGATACGCAGTATTTT.

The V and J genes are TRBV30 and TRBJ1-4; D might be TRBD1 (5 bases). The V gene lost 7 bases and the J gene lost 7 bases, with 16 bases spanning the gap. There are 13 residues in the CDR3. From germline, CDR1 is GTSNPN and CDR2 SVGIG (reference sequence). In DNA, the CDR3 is TGTGCCTTTTGCGTACAGGCCGGTGAAAAACTGTTTTTT. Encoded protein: CAFCVQAGEKLFF. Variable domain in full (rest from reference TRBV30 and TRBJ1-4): SQTIHQWPATLVQPVGSPLSLECTVEGTSNPNLYWYRQAAGRGLQLLFYSVGIGQISSEVPQNLSASRPQDRQFILSSKKLLLSDSGFYLCAFCVQAGEKLFFGSGTQLSVL.

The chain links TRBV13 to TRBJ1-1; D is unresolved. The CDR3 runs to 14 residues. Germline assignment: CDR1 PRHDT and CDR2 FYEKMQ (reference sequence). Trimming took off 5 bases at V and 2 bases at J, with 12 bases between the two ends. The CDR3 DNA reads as TGTGCCAGCAGCACCTTCAGGAGCAACACTGAAGCTTTCTTT. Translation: CASSTFRSNTEAFF.

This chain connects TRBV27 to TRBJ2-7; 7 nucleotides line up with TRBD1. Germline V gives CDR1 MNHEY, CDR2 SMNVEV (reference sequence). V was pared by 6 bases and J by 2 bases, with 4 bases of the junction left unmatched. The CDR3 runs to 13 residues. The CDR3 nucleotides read TGTGCCAGCAGCGACAGGGTCGCCTACGAGCAGTACTTC. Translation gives CASSDRVAYEQYF.

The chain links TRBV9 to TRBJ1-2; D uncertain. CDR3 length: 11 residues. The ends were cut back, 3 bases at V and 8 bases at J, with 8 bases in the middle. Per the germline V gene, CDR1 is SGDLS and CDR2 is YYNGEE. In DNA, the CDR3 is TGTGCCAGCAGCGCAGCTGACGGCTACACCTTC. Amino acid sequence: CASSAADGYTF.

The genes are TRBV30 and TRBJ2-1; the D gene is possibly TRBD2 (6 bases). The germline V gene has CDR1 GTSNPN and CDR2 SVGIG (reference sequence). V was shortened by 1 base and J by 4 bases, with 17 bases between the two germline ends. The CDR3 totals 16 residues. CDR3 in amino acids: CAWSDPQRAIYNEQFF. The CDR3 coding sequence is TGTGCCTGGAGTGATCCTCAGCGGGCTATTTACAATGAGCAGTTCTTC.

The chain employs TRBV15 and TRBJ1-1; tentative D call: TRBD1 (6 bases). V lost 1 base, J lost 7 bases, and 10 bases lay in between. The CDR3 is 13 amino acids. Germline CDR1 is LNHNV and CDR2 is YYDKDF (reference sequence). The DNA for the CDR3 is TGTGCCACCAGCAGAGTAGGGGGTTTTGAAGCTTTCTTT. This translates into CATSRVGGFEAFF.